The source of this TCR beta chain is a study of T cell responses to AZD1222 COVID-19 vaccine. Overall study findings and caveats: Of spike-specific TCRs, nearly half reportedly target regions left unmutated in variants.

Turning to this clone: What it recognizes is unknown. It is unclear where the CDR3 begins or ends on the DNA, so no DNA is shown, and the CDR3 is as TCRdb lists it.

The CDR3 comprises 17 residues, both ends counted. Sequenced by immunoSEQ multiplex PCR; TCRdb stores in-frame clones only, minus some. The sample records about 130,000 clones, approximately 90% being singletons. This clonotype was obtained from an adult in good health. The chain carries TRBV21-1 and TRBJ1-6; TRBD1 is taken as the D call from the table, unchecked against the DNA. TRBV21-1 is noted as a pseudogene. Specimen: peripheral blood, collected on day 0 of AZD1222 vaccination. CDR3 sequence reads: CASSIVGQGAGNSPLHF.